Below, 12 T cell receptor beta chains from the same sample are listed, as sequenced in a study of T-cell memory formation after mild COVID-19. TCRdb fed the 5' RACE reads into MiXCR, producing one record per CDR3 protein. The table includes approximately 340,000 distinct CDR3 sequences, 13% detected once. Sequencing was done on a sample of PBMCs or a T cell subset sorted from them (not recorded which). The receptors come from a man aged 18 to 30 who had mild COVID-19 (a few samples of this study predate the infection). Cell type and time point are not known.

Only a few counts were recorded for this clonotype. The chain uses TRBV18 and TRBJ1-5, with D hard to call. Germline V gene sequence: CDR1 KGHSH, CDR2 LQKENI. V was shortened by 2 bases and J by 0 bases, with 11 bases between the two germline ends. The CDR3 spans 16 residues. DNA of the CDR3: TGTGCCAGCTCACCAAACCAACTTTATAGCAATCAGCCCCAGCATTTT. Protein: CASSPNQLYSNQPQHF.

The chain is built from TRBV6-4 and TRBJ1-1; D possibly corresponds to TRBD1 (5 bases). V lost 9 bases and J 0 bases, leaving 29 bases between the germline ends. CDR1 and CDR2 (germline): MRHNA, SNTAGT. The CDR3 is 19 residues long. CDR3 loop: CASRCKEDKITIMNTEAFF. The DNA of the CDR3 is TGTGCCAGTCGATGTAAAGAGGACAAGATCACAATCATGAACACTGAAGCTTTCTTT.

V is TRBV7-9 and J is TRBJ1-2; 7 positions agree with TRBD1. The V segment lost 5 bases and the J segment 4 bases; nucleotides outside the gene matches: 10. The length of the CDR3 is 15 residues. The V gene's germline CDR1 is SEHNR and CDR2 FQNEAQ (reference sequence). The CDR3 sequence is CASSPRDSGLYGYTF. CDR3 bases: TGTGCCAGCAGCCCCCGGGACAGCGGACTCTATGGCTACACCTTC.

This rearrangement joins TRBV20-1 to TRBJ2-1; tentative D call: TRBD2 (5 bases). This CDR3 has 13 amino acids. Germline V gene data show CDR1 as DFQATT and CDR2 as SNEGSKA (reference sequence). Trimming left V 0 bases short and J 12 bases short, with 15 bases between. This chain's CDR3 is CSARDFSGNGQFF. As DNA, the CDR3 is TGCAGTGCTAGAGATTTTTCGGGGAACGGGCAGTTCTTC.

This clonotype was seen repeatedly, ten times or more. The rearrangement uses TRBV27 and TRBJ1-2, with 9 bases matching TRBD1. CDR1 and CDR2 from the germline V gene are MNHEY and SMNVEV (reference sequence). The V gene end was trimmed by 5 bases and the J gene end by 4 bases; junction bases not matched to a gene: 11. This CDR3 is 16 amino acids long. The CDR3 reads CASSPQGTGRPYGYTF. The CDR3 bases are TGTGCCAGCAGTCCCCAAGGGACAGGGCGCCCCTATGGCTACACCTTC.

This clonotype was seen once. The V call is TRBV7-9, the J call TRBJ2-3; D possibly corresponds to TRBD1 (6 bases). CDR1 SEHNR and CDR2 FQNEAQ come from the germline V gene (reference sequence). The CDR3 totals 14 residues. Trimming took off 2 bases at V and 8 bases at J, with 14 bases between the two ends. The CDR3 bases are TGTGCCAGCAGCTTAATACAGGGAGAGAGTACGCAGTATTTT. Its translation: CASSLIQGESTQYF. Full variable domain (missing parts from reference TRBV7-9 and TRBJ2-3): DTGVSQNPRHKITKRGQNVTFRCDPISEHNRLYWYRQTLGQGPEFLTYFQNEAQLEKSRLLSDRFSAERPKGSFSTLEIQRTEQGDSAMYLCASSLIQGESTQYFGPGTRLTVL.

This clonotype was counted ten times or more. This chain connects TRBV10-2 to TRBJ2-4; D is uncertain. CDR1 WSHSY and CDR2 SAAADI come from the germline V gene. Trimming left V 8 bases short and J 1 base short, with 9 bases between. There are 13 residues in the CDR3. The DNA for the CDR3 is TGCGCCAGCCGGGTGGGGGCCAAAAACATTCAGTACTTC. Translated, it gives CASRVGAKNIQYF.

Many counts were recorded for this clonotype. The rearrangement joins TRBV5-1 to TRBJ2-7; 7 nucleotides line up with TRBD1. The J segment lost 3 bases and the V segment lost 0 bases, leaving 3 bases of the junction unmatched. The CDR3 contains 14 residues. Per the germline V gene, CDR1 is SGHRS and CDR2 is YFSETQ. CDR3 coding DNA: TGCGCCAGCAGCTTGGATGACAGGGTCTACGAGCAGTACTTC. Its protein is CASSLDDRVYEQYF.

V usage is TRBV3-1 and J usage is TRBJ1-5; D unclear. Germline CDR1 reads LGHDT; CDR2 reads YNNKEL (reference sequence). Trimming took off 3 bases at V and 5 bases at J, with 8 bases between the two ends. The CDR3 is 13 residues long. CDR3: CASSHGQDQPQHF. The CDR3, as DNA: TGTGCCAGCAGCCACGGGCAGGATCAGCCCCAGCATTTT.

The rearrangement links TRBV7-2 to TRBJ1-1; D is undetermined. The V end was cut by 2 bases, the J end by 6 bases, with 13 bases between. The length of the CDR3 is 14 residues. Per germline, CDR1 SGHTA and CDR2 FQGNSA. CDR3 DNA: TGTGCCAGCAGCTTACTTCCCGGGTTGGCTGAAGCTTTCTTT. Amino acids: CASSLLPGLAEAFF.

A few counts support this clonotype. This chain joins TRBV5-1 and TRBJ1-2; no clear D gene. CDR1 SGHRS and CDR2 YFSETQ come from the germline V gene. The CDR3 consists of 16 residues. V was shortened by 4 bases and J by 0 bases, with 16 bases between the two germline ends. CDR3 in DNA: TGCGCCAGCAGCCCCCTAGGTTTTCCCGCTAACTATGGCTACACCTTC. It specifies CASSPLGFPANYGYTF.

This rearrangement joins TRBV4-3 to TRBJ1-6; 11 bases map to TRBD1. The V and J ends lost 1 base and 9 bases, in that order; junction bases with no gene match: 2. Germline CDR1 and CDR2: LGHNA and YSLEER. The CDR3 covers 15 residues. CDR3: CASSQGGTGGSPLHF. The CDR3 DNA is TGCGCCAGCAGCCAAGGGGGGACAGGGGGTTCACCCCTCCACTTT.